These T cell receptor beta chains were read from a single sample in a study of blood T cells in healthy people across ages. MiXCR, run by TCRdb on the 5' RACE reads, gives a single entry per CDR3 protein. The sample consists of about 1.5 million distinct CDR3 sequences, less than 45% of them appearing once. Material: blood. The source is a woman aged 18-29 years in good health. CDR3s include the opening cysteine and the closing phenylalanine or tryptophan. D genes are given only for firm matches. Clone size is given for some rows only: seen once, a few or many times, or a class if the clone is expanded.

size: -
V: TRBV4-3
J: TRBJ2-7
D: -
CDR3: CASSWTHGVDNEQYF
DNA: TGCGCCAGCAGCTGGACCCACGGGGTTGACAATGAGCAGTACTTC

size: -
V: TRBV3-1
J: TRBJ2-7
D: -
CDR3: CTSSQTRYEQYF
DNA: TGTACCAGCAGCCAGACACGCTACGAGCAGTACTTC

size: few
V: TRBV20-1
J: TRBJ1-2
D: TRBD1
CDR3: CSAMGQILNYGYTF
DNA: TGCAGTGCTATGGGACAGATCTTGAACTATGGCTACACCTTC

size: -
V: TRBV18
J: TRBJ2-7
D: TRBD1
CDR3: CASSPGTGIEQYF
DNA: TGTGCCAGCTCACCGGGGACAGGGATCGAGCAGTACTTC

size: -
V: TRBV20-1
J: TRBJ2-7
D: TRBD2
CDR3: CSAPDPLAGVLYEQYF
DNA: TGCAGTGCTCCTGACCCTCTAGCGGGAGTACTCTATGAGCAGTACTTC

size: few
V: TRBV5-1
J: TRBJ2-7
D: TRBD1
CDR3: CASYVGQGNHEQYF
DNA: TGCGCCTCTTATGTGGGACAGGGGAATCACGAGCAGTACTTC

size: many
V: TRBV6-2/TRBV6-3
J: TRBJ2-7
D: -
CDR3: CASSYGTNSYEQYF
DNA: TGTGCCAGCAGTTACGGGACAAACTCCTACGAGCAGTACTTC

size: -
V: TRBV19
J: TRBJ1-4
D: -
CDR3: CATRGQPGKLFF
DNA: TGTGCCACCCGCGGACAGCCTGGAAAACTGTTTTTT

size: few
V: TRBV7-9
J: TRBJ2-3
D: -
CDR3: CASSPHGTDTQYF
DNA: TGTGCCAGCAGCCCCCATGGCACAGATACGCAGTATTTT

size: -
V: TRBV4-3
J: TRBJ2-7
D: -
CDR3: CASSQEGPPQSYEQYF
DNA: TGCGCCAGCAGCCAAGAAGGGCCACCTCAGTCCTACGAGCAGTACTTC

size: -
V: TRBV20-1
J: TRBJ1-6
D: -
CDR3: CSGKGLVWDSPLHF
DNA: TGCAGTGGGAAGGGACTGGTTTGGGATTCACCCCTCCACTTT

size: -
V: TRBV2
J: TRBJ1-2
D: -
CDR3: CASSDQYPGYTF
DNA: TGTGCCAGCAGTGACCAGTATCCAGGCTACACCTTC

size: -
V: TRBV6-5
J: TRBJ1-4
D: -
CDR3: CASSLTANEKLFF
DNA: TGTGCCAGCAGCCTGACAGCGAATGAAAAACTGTTTTTT

size: -
V: TRBV7-3
J: TRBJ2-1
D: -
CDR3: CASSSSGGTQPNEQFF
DNA: TGTGCCAGCAGCTCAAGTGGGGGGACCCAGCCCAATGAGCAGTTCTTC

size: -
V: TRBV5-1
J: TRBJ2-3
D: TRBD2
CDR3: CASSIRTSGRAGVDTQYF
DNA: TGCGCCAGCAGCATAAGGACTAGCGGGAGGGCCGGTGTGGATACGCAGTATTTT

size: -
V: TRBV4-3
J: TRBJ2-7
D: -
CDR3: CASSPVLGDSSARYNEQYF
DNA: TGCGCCAGCAGCCCCGTCTTGGGAGACTCGAGTGCTAGATACAATGAGCAGTACTTC

size: few
V: TRBV20-1
J: TRBJ2-3
D: -
CDR3: CSAIAVADTQYF
DNA: TGCAGTGCCATAGCGGTGGCAGATACGCAGTATTTT

size: many
V: TRBV29-1
J: TRBJ2-3
D: -
CDR3: CSVAGRSTDTQYF
DNA: TGCAGCGTTGCGGGAAGAAGCACAGATACGCAGTATTTT

size: many
V: TRBV15
J: TRBJ2-1
D: TRBD2
CDR3: CATSRTGLAPNNEQFF
DNA: TGTGCCACCAGCAGAACGGGACTAGCGCCCAACAATGAGCAGTTCTTC

size: once
V: TRBV5-4
J: TRBJ2-3
D: -
CDR3: CASSSLRESSTDTQYF
DNA: TGTGCCAGCAGCTCTTTGAGGGAGAGCTCCACAGATACGCAGTATTTT

size: -
V: TRBV2
J: TRBJ2-3
D: -
CDR3: CASSESYTQYF
DNA: TGTGCCAGCAGTGAAAGTTATACGCAGTATTTT

size: once
V: TRBV9
J: TRBJ2-7
D: -
CDR3: CASSRVGGGNNEQYF
DNA: TGTGCCAGCAGCCGCGTCGGGGGAGGAAACAATGAGCAGTACTTC

size: -
V: TRBV27
J: TRBJ2-3
D: TRBD2
CDR3: CASSLRLAHTDTQYF
DNA: TGTGCCAGCAGTTTAAGACTAGCGCACACAGATACGCAGTATTTT

size: few
V: TRBV3-1
J: TRBJ2-7
D: TRBD2
CDR3: CASSVGLGVYEQYF
DNA: TGTGCCAGCAGCGTGGGACTAGGGGTTTACGAGCAGTACTTC

size: -
V: TRBV20-1
J: TRBJ1-4
D: -
CDR3: CSARDLWQGIEKLFF
DNA: TGCAGTGCTAGAGATCTTTGGCAGGGGATTGAAAAACTGTTTTTT

size: once
V: TRBV12-3/TRBV12-4
J: TRBJ1-6
D: TRBD1
CDR3: CASSLNRGHYQSPLHF
DNA: TGTGCCAGCAGTTTAAACAGGGGACATTACCAATCACCCCTCCACTTT

size: -
V: TRBV20-1
J: TRBJ2-3
D: -
CDR3: CSARDLQFRDTQYF
DNA: TGCAGTGCTAGAGATCTCCAGTTCCGAGATACGCAGTATTTT

size: -
V: TRBV30
J: TRBJ2-7
D: TRBD2
CDR3: CAWTGLAGYEQYF
DNA: TGTGCCTGGACGGGACTAGCGGGTTACGAGCAGTACTTC

size: -
V: TRBV4-1
J: TRBJ2-7
D: -
CDR3: CASSVTTAFYEQYF
DNA: TGCGCCAGCAGCGTTACAACGGCCTTCTACGAGCAGTACTTC

size: once
V: TRBV25-1
J: TRBJ2-1
D: -
CDR3: CASSEAPEYYEQFF
DNA: TGTGCCAGCAGTGAAGCCCCTGAATACTACGAGCAGTTCTTC

size: many
V: TRBV20-1
J: TRBJ2-3
D: -
CDR3: CSAPGSGTDTQYF
DNA: TGCAGTGCTCCCGGGTCGGGCACAGATACGCAGTATTTT

size: once
V: TRBV7-9
J: TRBJ2-7
D: -
CDR3: CASSLLTDNEQYF
DNA: TGTGCCAGCAGCTTACTCACGGACAATGAGCAGTACTTC

size: -
V: TRBV11-2
J: TRBJ2-3
D: -
CDR3: CTSSLQAVSTDTQYF
DNA: TGTACCAGCAGCTTACAGGCAGTGAGCACAGATACGCAGTATTTT

size: -
V: TRBV4-3
J: TRBJ1-1
D: -
CDR3: CASSQEPRAPNTEAFF
DNA: TGCGCCAGCAGCCAAGAGCCTAGGGCCCCGAACACTGAAGCTTTCTTT

size: -
V: TRBV20-1
J: TRBJ2-1
D: TRBD2
CDR3: CSARDPRGGERYNEQFF
DNA: TGCAGTGCTAGAGATCCCCGGGGAGGGGAACGGTACAATGAGCAGTTCTTC

size: -
V: TRBV6-1
J: TRBJ2-7
D: -
CDR3: CASSDPGQLGEQYF
DNA: TGTGCCAGCAGTGACCCCGGACAGCTTGGCGAGCAGTACTTC

size: -
V: TRBV7-2
J: TRBJ1-1
D: -
CDR3: CASSLALATEAFF
DNA: TGTGCCAGCAGCTTAGCGTTGGCCACTGAAGCTTTCTTT

size: few
V: TRBV7-9
J: TRBJ1-1
D: -
CDR3: CASSLRGETEAFF
DNA: TGTGCCAGCAGCTTAAGAGGGGAAACTGAAGCTTTCTTT

size: -
V: TRBV20-1
J: TRBJ1-2
D: TRBD1
CDR3: CSARLRTGEGYGYTF
DNA: TGCAGTGCCCGGCTCAGGACAGGGGAGGGTTATGGCTACACCTTC

size: few
V: TRBV20-1
J: TRBJ2-5
D: TRBD2
CDR3: CSSIVAGVVETQYF
DNA: TGCAGTAGTATAGTAGCGGGCGTGGTAGAGACCCAGTACTTC

size: few
V: TRBV7-2
J: TRBJ2-7
D: -
CDR3: CASSLLGAGGYEQYF
DNA: TGTGCCAGCAGCTTATTAGGGGCTGGAGGTTACGAGCAGTACTTC

size: -
V: TRBV12-3/TRBV12-4
J: TRBJ1-2
D: -
CDR3: CASWGRQGYTF
DNA: TGTGCCAGTTGGGGCAGACAGGGCTACACCTTC

size: -
V: TRBV29-1
J: TRBJ2-5
D: -
CDR3: CSGSDQETQYF
DNA: TGCAGCGGGAGTGACCAAGAGACCCAGTACTTC

size: -
V: TRBV20-1
J: TRBJ2-7
D: TRBD2
CDR3: CSARDRKREYEQYF
DNA: TGCAGTGCTAGAGATCGAAAGCGGGAGTACGAGCAGTACTTC

size: -
V: TRBV27
J: TRBJ2-7
D: -
CDR3: CASSLQIGYEQYF
DNA: TGTGCCAGCAGTTTACAGATAGGTTACGAGCAGTACTTC

size: -
V: TRBV7-9
J: TRBJ2-1
D: TRBD2
CDR3: CASSLVSGAFNEQFF
DNA: TGTGCCAGCAGCTTAGTCAGCGGGGCATTCAATGAGCAGTTCTTC

size: -
V: TRBV29-1
J: TRBJ2-2
D: -
CDR3: CSVTGRAGELFF
DNA: TGCAGCGTAACAGGGCGGGCCGGGGAGCTGTTTTTT

size: -
V: TRBV28
J: TRBJ2-1
D: TRBD2
CDR3: CASSRLAGGYGEQFF
DNA: TGTGCCAGCAGCCGATTGGCGGGAGGGTATGGTGAGCAGTTCTTC

size: few
V: TRBV20-1
J: TRBJ2-1
D: TRBD2
CDR3: CSASTSGRWNEQFF
DNA: TGCAGTGCTAGTACTAGCGGGCGATGGAATGAGCAGTTCTTC